These 7 T cell receptor beta chains were sequenced from one sample in a study of T cells in localized non-small cell lung cancer. Clones were read by immunoSEQ multiplex PCR, and TCRdb kept only the in-frame ones, dropping some. Of tens of thousands of clones detected, around 92% appear once; the ten largest clones hold 2% to 2.5%. This specimen was peripheral blood, taken before any cancer treatment. The source of these receptors is an older female donor with stage I lung adenocarcinoma.

The count of this clone is one. The chain links TRBV12-2 to TRBJ1-2; the table assigns TRBD1, which was not confirmed against the DNA. TRBV12-2 is a known pseudogene. The CDR3 extends over 19 amino acids. CDR3 region: CASRLERESPGTGFCGYTF. DNA of the CDR3: TGTGCAAGTCGCTTAGAACGAGAATCGCCCGGGACAGGGTTCTGTGGCTACACCTTC.

The rearrangement uses TRBV5-1 and TRBJ2-5; tentative D call: TRBD2 (5 bases). V was pared by 4 bases and J by 2 bases, with 12 bases between. Germline CDR1 and CDR2: SGHRS and YFSETQ. The length of the CDR3 is 14 residues. CDR3 bases: TGCGCCAGCAGCCCGGGGATACCTCAAGAGACCCAGTACTTC. This encodes CASSPGIPQETQYF.

This chain links TRBV7-2 with TRBJ2-5; TRBD1 agrees at 7 bases. V lost 3 bases to trimming and J lost 7 bases; unmatched junction nucleotides: 11. The germline V gene encodes CDR1 SGHTA and CDR2 FQGNSA. This CDR3 has 15 amino acids. The CDR3 DNA is TGTGCCAGCAGCTTGACAGGACCGACAGGGATGACCCAGTACTTC. This sequence encodes CASSLTGPTGMTQYF. The full variable domain, rest sourced from reference TRBV7-2 and TRBJ2-5, is GAGVSQSPSNKVTEKGKDVELRCDPISGHTALYWYRQSLGQGLEFLIYFQGNSAPDKSGLPSDRFSAERTGGSVSTLTIQRTQQEDSAVYLCASSLTGPTGMTQYFGPGTRLLVL.

This chain links TRBV7-8 with TRBJ2-5; D could derive from TRBD1 or TRBD2 (5 bases each). The CDR3 loop spans 14 amino acids. V was trimmed by 3 bases and J by 2 bases, leaving 10 bases between them. From germline, CDR1 is SGHVS and CDR2 FQNEAQ. The chain's CDR3 is CASSLGVGQETQYF. In DNA form, the CDR3 reads TGTGCCAGCAGCTTGGGGGTAGGACAAGAGACCCAGTACTTC.

This chain links TRBV6-6 with TRBJ2-5, with D possibly being TRBD1 (5 bases). Germline V gene lookup returns CDR1 MNHNY and CDR2 SVGAGI (reference sequence). The CDR3 runs to 14 residues. Trimming took 2 bases from V and 2 from J, leaving 9 bases between them. CDR3 amino acids: CASSYGKGQETQYF. The CDR3, as DNA: TGTGCCAGCAGTTACGGAAAGGGGCAAGAGACCCAGTACTTC.

The V gene is TRBV6-1, the J gene TRBJ1-5; D may be TRBD1 (6 bases). Germline loops: CDR1 MNHNS, CDR2 SASEGT. V was trimmed by 7 bases and J by 4 bases, leaving 11 bases between them. The CDR3 totals 13 residues. The CDR3 protein is CASTGQPNQPQHF. In DNA form, the CDR3 reads TGTGCCAGCACCGGACAGCCTAATCAGCCCCAGCATTTT.

This sequence joins TRBV5-3 and TRBJ2-1, with D possibly being TRBD1 (6 bases). TRBV5-3 is given ORF status, its function remaining uncertain. The V gene lost 4 bases and the J gene lost 2 bases, with 10 bases spanning the gap. The CDR3 extends over 14 amino acids. The CDR3 loop reads CARSGGGPYNEQFF. CDR3 DNA sequence: TGTGCCAGAAGCGGTGGGGGCCCCTACAATGAGCAGTTCTTC.